This passage covers 13 T cell receptor beta chains from one sample sequenced in a study of blood T cell repertoires in COVID-19. TCRdb's table, derived via immunoSEQ multiplex PCR, lists solely in-frame clones and lacks some. Of fewer than 40,000 clones in the sample, 85% were seen once. The sequencing input was peripheral blood. The source of these receptors is a human donor in a cohort sampled during active COVID-19.

The gene calls are TRBV7-2 and TRBJ1-6, with TRBD1 matching over 9 bases. This CDR3 contains 19 residues. The germline gives CDR1 SGHTA, CDR2 FQGNSA. J lost 0 bases, V lost 5 bases, and 11 bases had no gene match. CDR3 DNA: TGTGCCAGCAGCCCGATGGGACAGGGACGGGGCTCCTATAATTCACCCCTCCACTTT. Translation: CASSPMGQGRGSYNSPLHF.

The chain has TRBV18 and TRBJ1-2; 9 bases align to TRBD1. This CDR3 contains 15 residues. Looked up from germline, CDR1 is KGHSH and CDR2 is LQKENI. V dropped 7 bases and J dropped 3; count of bases not matched to a gene: 9. CDR3 sequence reads: CASYRDRVGDYGYTF. The CDR3, as DNA: TGTGCCAGCTACCGGGACAGGGTAGGGGACTATGGCTACACCTTC. Full variable domain (remainder filled in from reference TRBV18 and TRBJ1-2): NAGVMQNPRHLVRRRGQEARLRCSPMKGHSHVYWYRQLPEEGLKFMVYLQKENIIDESGMPKERFSAEFPKEGPSILRIQQVVRGDSAAYFCASYRDRVGDYGYTFGSGTRLTVV.

The rearrangement uses TRBV20-1 and TRBJ2-1, with a possible D match to TRBD2 (6 bases). The germline gives CDR1 DFQATT, CDR2 SNEGSKA (reference sequence). Trimming left V 5 bases short and J 6 bases short, with 14 bases between. The CDR3 consists of 13 residues. CDR3 coding DNA: TGCAGTGCTGGTGGGAGGCGTATCAATGAGCAGTTCTTC. This encodes CSAGGRRINEQFF.

The rearrangement joins TRBV6-4 to TRBJ2-3; D is perhaps TRBD1 (5 bases). The germline V gene encodes CDR1 MRHNA and CDR2 SNTAGT. V shed 2 bases and J shed 2 bases, with 8 bases lying between them. The CDR3 runs 14 residues. CDR3 region: CASSDQGFTDTQYF. The CDR3 nucleotides are TGTGCCAGCAGTGACCAGGGCTTCACAGATACGCAGTATTTT.

The chain couples TRBV7-6 to TRBJ2-1, with a possible D match to TRBD1 (5 bases). Per germline, CDR1 SGHVS and CDR2 FNYEAQ. The CDR3 runs to 18 residues. The V end was cut by 0 bases, the J end by 4 bases, with 19 bases between. The CDR3 DNA reads as TGTGCCAGCAGCTTAGCGGATCCGACACTTAGGGGTTACAATGAGCAGTTCTTC. This gives the protein CASSLADPTLRGYNEQFF.

The genes are TRBV7-9 and TRBJ2-2, with D maybe TRBD1 (6 bases). This CDR3 region has 14 residues. Trimming pared 1 base from V and 6 bases from J, leaving 9 bases between. Germline loops: CDR1 SEHNR, CDR2 FQNEAQ (reference sequence). The CDR3 region has the DNA TGTGCCAGCAGCTTAGGTGGGGGCTCCGGGGAGCTGTTTTTT. Translation: CASSLGGGSGELFF.

The J gene is TRBJ1-2, the V gene TRBV28; 9 bases are shared with TRBD1. With V trimmed by 5 bases and J by 8 bases, 9 bases remained unmatched. The CDR3 sequence is 14 residues long. Germline V lookup: CDR1 MDHEN, CDR2 SYDVKM. The CDR3 nucleotides read TGTGCCAGCAGTACTGGACAGGGGATTCGGGGCTACACCTTC. Protein product: CASSTGQGIRGYTF.

The chain couples TRBV2 to TRBJ1-5; possible D gene TRBD1, 5 bases. Germline V gene data show CDR1 as SNHLY and CDR2 as FYNNEI. The V end was cut by 2 bases, the J end by 6 bases, with 11 bases between. CDR3 size: 14 residues. Written as DNA, the CDR3 is TGTGCCAGCAGTGAATTGTCGGGGGGTCAGCCCCAGCATTTT. It codes for CASSELSGGQPQHF.

The CDR3 loop reads CASSPRQGTGELFF. CDR3 nucleotides: TGTGCCAGCAGCCCCCGACAGGGAACCGGGGAGCTGTTTTTT. The chain has TRBV14 and TRBJ2-2; 7 nucleotides agree with TRBD1. Trimming took 4 bases from V and 5 from J; bases not matched to a gene: 4. The CDR3 length is 14 residues. The germline gives CDR1 SGHDN, CDR2 FVKESK.

This chain joins TRBV7-3 and TRBJ2-1, with 11 positions matching TRBD2. The length of the CDR3 is 16 residues. V shed 5 bases, J shed 6 bases, and the junction held 9 bases outside the gene matches. Germline loops: CDR1 SGHTA, CDR2 FQGTGA. The CDR3 loop reads CASSLTGTSGLNEQFF. Here the CDR3 DNA reads TGTGCCAGCAGCCTCACCGGGACTAGCGGACTCAATGAGCAGTTCTTC.

This chain uses TRBV28 with TRBJ1-2; a possible D gene is TRBD1 (6 bases). Germline assignment: CDR1 MDHEN and CDR2 SYDVKM. V was clipped by 10 bases and J by 2 bases, with 17 bases between them. The CDR3 runs 14 residues. CDR3 loop: CATAGGGFNYGYTF. In DNA, the CDR3 is TGTGCCACCGCTGGGGGCGGTTTCAACTATGGCTACACCTTC.

The chain links TRBV14 to TRBJ2-7; D remains ambiguous. Germline values: CDR1 SGHDN, CDR2 FVKESK. Trimming cost V 2 bases and J 6 bases, with 8 bases left between them. The CDR3 has 12 amino acids. CDR3 DNA sequence: TGTGCCAGCAGCCAATCCCGGGTCGAGCAGTACTTC. Translation: CASSQSRVEQYF.

V is TRBV27 and J is TRBJ2-2; D gene ambiguous. The V end lost 2 bases, the J end lost 5 bases, and 12 bases lay between the germline ends. Germline CDR1 is MNHEY and CDR2 is SMNVEV (reference sequence). The CDR3 totals 15 residues. The CDR3 reads CASSLETPRTGELFF. CDR3 nucleotide sequence: TGTGCCAGCAGTTTAGAGACCCCCAGGACCGGGGAGCTGTTTTTT.